What follows are 7 T cell receptor beta chains derived from one specimen sequenced in a study of shared clonotypes between healthy human individuals (dated by TCRdb to between 2020 and 2021). Library preparation used the immunoSEQ multiplex PCR assay. Not all clones reach the TCRdb copy of this immuneACCESS table, which keeps in-frame sequences only. Checked studies attribute under half of the gap to unresolved V genes and leave the rest unexplained. The sample table contains around 990,000 clones; only one count was recorded for approximately 80% of them. Together, the top ten hold roughly 0.9% of the sample. Sequencing was carried out using memory CD4+ T cells from PBMCs. The meaning of the sample's cell subset or site label: CD45RA-negative fraction. The receptors derive from a man aged 18 to 29 in good health. Some clones in this sample may be carry-over from other donors' samples.

CDR3 nucleotides: TGCGCCAGCAGCTCCAGGGGGCGGGAGACCCAGTACTTC. Translated, it gives CASSSRGRETQYF. The gene calls are TRBV5-1 and TRBJ2-5, with 8 nucleotides matching TRBD1. V shed 3 bases and J 5 bases; nucleotides not matched to a gene: 3. Per germline, CDR1 SGHRS and CDR2 YFSETQ. This CDR3 contains 13 residues.

This clone has just a few counts. CDR3 protein: CASSLTPGQGASTDTQYF. CDR3 DNA: TGTGCCAGCAGTTTGACCCCGGGACAGGGGGCAAGCACAGATACGCAGTATTTT. The V and J genes are TRBV27 and TRBJ2-3; 12 positions match TRBD1. The J segment lost 0 bases and the V segment lost 3 bases, leaving 7 bases of the junction unmatched. CDR1 is MNHEY and CDR2 is SMNVEV in the germline V gene (reference sequence). This CDR3 is built from 18 residues.

In this sample, this clone turned up many times. The chain employs TRBV4-2 and TRBJ2-1; the D gene is possibly TRBD2 (6 bases). Looked up from germline, CDR1 is LGHNA and CDR2 is YNFKEQ. V lost 1 base and J 7 bases, leaving 11 bases between the germline ends. There are 14 residues in the CDR3. CDR3 sequence (DNA): TGTGCCAGCAGCCAAGGGGACCGGGAGAATGAGCAGTTCTTC. Its translation: CASSQGDRENEQFF.

V is TRBV6-1 and J is TRBJ2-7; the D is unclear. The V gene lost 2 bases and the J gene lost 0 bases, with 11 bases spanning the gap. The CDR3 consists of 15 residues. Germline V CDR1 and CDR2: MNHNS, SASEGT. CDR3 residues: CASSEWHLSSYEQYF. The CDR3 DNA reads TGTGCCAGCAGTGAATGGCACTTGAGCTCCTACGAGCAGTACTTC.

This clone was found a few times. The chain employs TRBV4-1 and TRBJ2-2; weak D call: TRBD1 (6 bases). V was pared by 3 bases and J by 1 base, with 15 bases between. Germline V gene data show CDR1 as MGHRA and CDR2 as YSYEKL. The CDR3 is 17 amino acids. CDR3 sequence reads: CASSQRRPQGNTGELFF. The CDR3 coding sequence is TGCGCCAGCAGCCAGCGCAGACCACAGGGGAACACCGGGGAGCTGTTTTTT.

A remark on this clone: Other DNA sequences from this sample encode an identical CDR3 as well. V usage is TRBV7-2 and J usage is TRBJ1-2; no firm D call. V dropped 1 base and J dropped 0 bases, with 6 bases sitting between them. Germline V lookup: CDR1 SGHTA, CDR2 FQGNSA. The CDR3 has 14 amino acids. CDR3 region: CASSLGPTNYGYTF. The CDR3 DNA follows: TGTGCCAGCAGCTTAGGGCCTACTAACTATGGCTACACCTTC.

The V and J genes are TRBV7-2 and TRBJ1-4, with a possible D match to TRBD1 (6 bases). This CDR3 is 16 amino acids long. Deletions cut 2 bases from V and 4 bases from J, with 14 bases between. The germline gives CDR1 SGHTA, CDR2 FQGNSA. CDR3 bases: TGTGCCAGCAGCTTAAGTTGGACAGTTCATAATGAAAAACTGTTTTTT. This sequence encodes CASSLSWTVHNEKLFF.